Below, 23 T cell receptor beta chains from the same sample are listed, as sequenced in a study of Ad26.COV2.S vaccination and SARS-CoV-2 variants. The protocol was immunoSEQ multiplex PCR, while the TCRdb copy is restricted to in-frame clones and leaves out a portion. Of roughly 140,000 clones listed, about nine tenths are singletons. The sample in question was peripheral blood, obtained after recovery from COVID-19. The receptor source for this set is a human donor who had recovered from COVID-19.

V and J are TRBV20-1 and TRBJ2-5, with D perhaps being TRBD1 or TRBD2 (5 bases each). Germline-derived CDR1 and CDR2 are DFQATT and SNEGSKA (reference sequence). This CDR3 region has 13 residues. Trimming pared 3 bases from V and 5 bases from J, leaving 13 bases between. CDR3 coding DNA: TGCAGTGCTAGTGGGACCACGTTTGAGACCCAGTACTTC. Amino acid sequence: CSASGTTFETQYF.

The V and J genes are TRBV10-1 and TRBJ2-3; 7 positions match TRBD2. The length of the CDR3 is 17 residues. V lost 0 bases, J lost 2 bases, and 8 bases stayed unmatched. Germline V gene lookup returns CDR1 WNHNN and CDR2 SYGVQD (reference sequence). In DNA form, the CDR3 reads TGCGCCAGCAGTGAGTCGCTTGCTAGCGGATACACAGATACGCAGTATTTT. Translating it yields CASSESLASGYTDTQYF.

The J gene is TRBJ2-3, the V gene TRBV9; no reliable D call. The V end lost 0 bases, the J end lost 1 base, and 9 bases lay between the germline ends. Germline V gives CDR1 SGDLS, CDR2 YYNGEE. The CDR3 runs 15 residues. In DNA form, the CDR3 reads TGTGCCAGCAGCGTAGACGGGTCGGGCACAGATACGCAGTATTTT. It yields the protein CASSVDGSGTDTQYF.

This chain connects TRBV19 to TRBJ2-2; no clear D. CDR1 and CDR2 from the germline V gene are LNHDA and SQIVND (reference sequence). V gave up 3 bases and J gave up 5 bases, with 7 bases separating them. The CDR3 has 13 amino acids. DNA of the CDR3: TGTGCCAGTAGTATGTCAGGAACCGGGGAGCTGTTTTTT. Encoded protein: CASSMSGTGELFF.

The chain combines TRBV9 with TRBJ2-1; tentative D call: TRBD2 (6 bases). Germline CDR1 and CDR2: SGDLS and YYNGEE. Trimming took 0 bases from V and 2 from J, leaving 12 bases between them. The CDR3 contains 16 residues. CDR3 nucleotides: TGTGCCAGCAGCGTAGGTGTTGCGGGAACCTACAATGAGCAGTTCTTC. This translates into CASSVGVAGTYNEQFF.

V gene TRBV7-2 combines with J gene TRBJ1-3; no reliable D call. CDR1 and CDR2 (germline): SGHTA, FQGNSA. This CDR3 contains 12 residues. V lost 5 bases and J lost 4, with 6 bases in between. The CDR3 loop is CASSLHGNTIYF. CDR3 nucleotide sequence: TGTGCCAGCAGCCTACACGGAAACACCATATATTTT.

This clone occurred once. This rearrangement joins TRBV16 to TRBJ2-2; the D gene is possibly TRBD2 (6 bases). The germline gives CDR1 KGHSY, CDR2 FQNENV. The CDR3 contains 14 residues. Trimming shortened V by 6 bases and J by 2 bases, and 10 bases separated the two germline ends. In nucleotides, the CDR3 is TGTGCCAGCAGTCGGGACTTAAACACCGGGGAGCTGTTTTTT. The encoded protein is CASSRDLNTGELFF.

The CDR3 loop is CAGGAGANEQFF. DNA of the CDR3: TGTGCCGGGGGGGCTGGCGCCAATGAGCAGTTCTTC. The chain uses TRBV5-4 and TRBJ2-1, with D maybe TRBD2 (7 bases). Trimming pared 10 bases from V and 6 bases from J, leaving 14 bases between. CDR3 length equals 12 residues. The germline gives CDR1 SGHNT, CDR2 YYREEE (reference sequence). The variable domain in full, completed from reference TRBV5-4 and TRBJ2-1, reads ETGVTQSPTHLIKTRGQQVTLRCSSQSGHNTVSWYQQALGQGPQFIFQYYREEENGRGNFPPRFSGLQFPNYSSELNVNALELDDSALYLCAGGAGANEQFFGPGTRLTVL.

This rearrangement joins TRBV9 to TRBJ2-2; 7 bases agree with TRBD1. The V segment lost 1 base and the J segment 7 bases; nucleotides outside the gene matches: 13. Germline V gene lookup returns CDR1 SGDLS and CDR2 YYNGEE. This CDR3 is built from 17 residues. The CDR3 reads CASSVRHRGPTGGELFF. DNA for the CDR3: TGTGCCAGCAGCGTAAGACACAGGGGCCCGACGGGCGGGGAGCTGTTTTTT.

Here the CDR3 reads CASSTPSDRRNTIYF. CDR3 bases: TGTGCCAGCAGCACCCCTTCGGATCGCCGAAACACCATATATTTT. V and J are TRBV7-2 and TRBJ1-3, with D unresolved. Per the germline V gene, CDR1 is SGHTA and CDR2 is FQGNSA. V was cut by 5 bases and J by 5 bases, with 16 bases left in between. The CDR3 covers 15 residues. Filled out from reference TRBV7-2 and TRBJ1-3, the complete variable domain reads GAGVSQSPSNKVTEKGKDVELRCDPISGHTALYWYRQSLGQGLEFLIYFQGNSAPDKSGLPSDRFSAERTGGSVSTLTIQRTQQEDSAVYLCASSTPSDRRNTIYFGEGSWLTVV.

The gene calls are TRBV19 and TRBJ2-7, with unresolved D. CDR3 length: 15 residues. Between the trimmed V and J ends, which lost 0 bases and 1 base, there was a span of 10 bases. The germline V gene encodes CDR1 LNHDA and CDR2 SQIVND (reference sequence). CDR3 nucleotide sequence: TGTGCCAGTAGTATAGATCGCGCGGAGTCCTACGAGCAGTACTTC. Translation gives CASSIDRAESYEQYF.

The chain links TRBV2 to TRBJ2-1; possibly TRBD1 for D (6 bases). The length of the CDR3 is 11 residues. In germline, CDR1 is SNHLY, CDR2 FYNNEI. V was cut by 5 bases and J by 8 bases, with 7 bases left in between. CDR3 in DNA: TGTGCCAGCAGTAGACAGGATGAGCAGTTCTTC. Protein sequence: CASSRQDEQFF.

V is TRBV7-9 and J is TRBJ2-4, with D maybe TRBD1 (6 bases). Germline CDR1 reads SEHNR; CDR2 reads FQNEAQ (reference sequence). This CDR3 region has 17 residues. Trimming cost V 1 base and J 0 bases, with 13 bases left between them. In DNA form, the CDR3 reads TGTGCCAGCAGCTTAGTCTCAGAGGGGGAAGCCAAAAACATTCAGTACTTC. Amino acids: CASSLVSEGEAKNIQYF.

V and J are TRBV11-2 and TRBJ2-1; D tentatively reads TRBD1 or TRBD2 (5 bases each). V gave up 6 bases and J gave up 4 bases, with 16 bases separating them. Germline CDR1 is SGHAT and CDR2 is FQNNGV. The CDR3 has 15 amino acids. This CDR3 is CASSLLRDQYNEQFF. The CDR3 DNA reads as TGTGCCAGCAGTCTTCTCCGGGACCAGTACAATGAGCAGTTCTTC.

J is TRBJ2-3 and V is TRBV4-1, with unresolved D. CDR1 MGHRA and CDR2 YSYEKL come from the germline V gene. This CDR3 comprises 16 residues. V was clipped by 2 bases and J by 2 bases, with 14 bases between them. The CDR3 sequence is CASSQTDHSFTDTQYF. In DNA form, the CDR3 reads TGCGCCAGCAGCCAAACGGACCATAGTTTCACAGATACGCAGTATTTT.

The table lists this clone with a count of one. CDR3 nucleotide sequence: TGCGCCAGCCATCCAGGGGGGGACAGGAACGAGCAGTACTTC. Translating gives CASHPGGDRNEQYF. This chain uses TRBV5-1 with TRBJ2-7; weak D call: TRBD1 (8 bases). The V end was cut by 7 bases, the J end by 5 bases, with 19 bases between. The CDR3 spans 14 residues. Germline V gives CDR1 SGHRS, CDR2 YFSETQ.

The rearrangement links TRBV19 to TRBJ1-2; D might be TRBD1 (5 bases). Germline V CDR1 and CDR2: LNHDA, SQIVND (reference sequence). V was pared by 7 bases and J by 7 bases, with 13 bases between. The CDR3 is made up of 12 amino acids. The CDR3 loop reads CASIGRGLGYTF. CDR3 in DNA: TGTGCCAGTATAGGACGGGGCCTTGGCTACACCTTC.

V usage is TRBV2 and J usage is TRBJ2-7, with D hard to call. Per germline, CDR1 SNHLY and CDR2 FYNNEI. CDR3 length: 13 amino acids. Trimming took 3 bases from V and 4 from J, leaving 10 bases between them. CDR3 sequence: CASSEGQVYEQYF. The CDR3 coding sequence is TGTGCCAGCAGTGAGGGCCAAGTTTACGAGCAGTACTTC.

V is TRBV10-3 and J is TRBJ1-5; perhaps TRBD1 as D (6 bases). The germline V gene encodes CDR1 ENHRY and CDR2 SYGVKD. V gave up 6 bases and J gave up 4 bases, with 10 bases separating them. The CDR3 extends over 13 amino acids. The CDR3 DNA reads TGTGCCATCAGCCCGGACAGTAATCAGCCCCAGCATTTT. The encoded protein is CAISPDSNQPQHF.

The J gene is TRBJ2-7, the V gene TRBV5-4; a possible D gene is TRBD1 (6 bases). Germline CDR1 reads SGHNT; CDR2 reads YYREEE (reference sequence). This CDR3 region has 14 residues. Trimming pared 1 base from V and 3 bases from J, leaving 11 bases between. The CDR3 region has the DNA TGTGCCAGCAGCTTGTCACAGGGCGGCTACGAGCAGTACTTC. Translated, it gives CASSLSQGGYEQYF.

The CDR3 protein is CASSLNPSNQPQHF. The CDR3 bases are TGTGCCAGCAGTTTAAACCCAAGCAATCAGCCCCAGCATTTT. This sequence joins TRBV27 and TRBJ1-5; no definite D call. Germline CDR1 MNHEY, CDR2 SMNVEV (reference sequence). V was shortened by 2 bases and J by 1 base, with 6 bases between the two germline ends. The CDR3 spans 14 residues.

The chain carries TRBV28 and TRBJ2-5, with 10 nucleotides matching TRBD1. V was clipped by 2 bases and J by 5 bases; unmatched bases: 5. CDR1 and CDR2 from the germline V gene are MDHEN and SYDVKM. The CDR3 sequence is 15 residues long. The CDR3 bases are TGTGCCAGCAGTTTAGGGACAGGGGCCGGGGAGACCCAGTACTTC. It specifies CASSLGTGAGETQYF.

The rearrangement uses TRBV10-1 and TRBJ2-2, with 9 positions matching TRBD2. The ends lost 4 bases at V and 6 bases at J; junction bases unmatched: 9. Germline CDR1 reads WNHNN; CDR2 reads SYGVQD (reference sequence). The CDR3 length is 16 residues. In nucleotides, the CDR3 is TGCGCCAGCAGTGGCCCTAGCGGGGCTGGGTCCGGGGAGCTGTTTTTT. Its translation: CASSGPSGAGSGELFF.